One and the same sample provided the 24 T cell receptor beta chains below, sequenced in a study of OX40 agonist ivuxolimab in advanced cancers. Some clones are missing from TCRdb's copy, which holds only in-frame ones; the method was immunoSEQ multiplex PCR. The sample has more than 45,000 clones, 70% to 85% seen once; the top ten hold roughly 3.7%. Sequencing was performed on CD4+ or CD8+ T cells sorted from blood, taken in a trial of the OX40 agonist ivuxolimab. The receptor source for this set is an adult with an advanced solid tumor such as melanoma, head and neck, liver or kidney cancer.

Note on this clone: The junction departs from germline at one end; a sequencing error may be responsible. The V call is TRBV19, the J call TRBJ1-5, with D hard to call. Germline loops: CDR1 LNHDA, CDR2 SQIVND (reference sequence). The CDR3 has 11 amino acids. CDR3 sequence: CASSIGQPRHF. In DNA form, the CDR3 reads TGTGCCAGTAGTATCGGGCAGCCCCGGCATTTT.

This chain joins TRBV5-1 and TRBJ2-3; D uncertain. With 1 base removed from V and 1 base from J, the gap between germline ends came to 4 bases. The germline gives CDR1 SGHRS, CDR2 YFSETQ. The CDR3 has 13 amino acids. In nucleotides, the CDR3 is TGCGCCAGCAGCTTGCAGCGCACAGATACGCAGTATTTT. Its translation is CASSLQRTDTQYF.

This clone was seen more than once but under ten times. This rearrangement joins TRBV6-1 to TRBJ1-1; tentatively, D is TRBD1 (5 bases). Trimming removed 1 base from V and 4 bases from J, with 13 bases in between. This CDR3 spans 15 amino acids. The germline V gene has CDR1 MNHNS and CDR2 SASEGT. CDR3 in amino acids: CASSEVWGSATEAFF. The CDR3, as DNA: TGTGCCAGCAGTGAAGTGTGGGGCTCGGCCACTGAAGCTTTCTTT.

V gene TRBV7-6 combines with J gene TRBJ2-1, with 9 bases fitting TRBD1. This CDR3 region has 17 residues. V trimming: 0 bases; J trimming: 10 bases; junction bases outside the gene matches: 13. Germline V gene data show CDR1 as SGHVS and CDR2 as FNYEAQ. The CDR3 sequence is CASSLAPGTGSSREQFF. The CDR3 nucleotides are TGTGCCAGCAGCTTAGCCCCCGGGACAGGGTCATCAAGAGAGCAGTTCTTC.

This clone was detected only a few times. The chain employs TRBV6-5 and TRBJ1-4; TRBD1 matches at 11 bases. CDR1 is MNHEY and CDR2 is SVGAGI in the germline V gene. The CDR3 runs 14 residues. The V segment lost 6 bases and the J segment 7 bases; nucleotides outside the gene matches: 4. The CDR3 nucleotides read TGTGCCAGCAGACGGACAGGGGGCGGTGAAAAACTGTTTTTT. This encodes CASRRTGGGEKLFF.

The rearrangement links TRBV19 to TRBJ1-3, with D perhaps matching TRBD1 (5 bases). Germline V gene lookup returns CDR1 LNHDA and CDR2 SQIVND (reference sequence). Between the trimmed V and J ends, which lost 6 bases and 2 bases, there was a span of 8 bases. The CDR3 extends over 13 amino acids. CDR3 bases: TGTGCCAGTAGCCAGGGTGCTGGAAACACCATATATTTT. It translates to CASSQGAGNTIYF.

The rearrangement links TRBV7-8 to TRBJ2-1, with TRBD2 matching 7 bases. CDR1 SGHVS and CDR2 FQNEAQ come from the germline V gene. With 1 base clipped from V and 13 bases from J, the junction kept 7 bases outside the gene matches. The CDR3 runs to 13 residues. This chain's CDR3 is CASSLDGRQGQFF. CDR3 nucleotide sequence: TGTGCCAGCAGCTTAGACGGGAGGCAGGGACAGTTCTTC. The full variable domain, completed using reference TRBV7-8 and TRBJ2-1, is GAGVSQSPRYKVAKRGQDVALRCDPISGHVSLFWYQQALGQGPEFLTYFQNEAQLDKSGLPSDRFFAERPEGSVSTLKIQRTQQEDSAVYLCASSLDGRQGQFFGPGTRLTVL.

In this sample, this clone turned up once. The V gene is TRBV29-1, the J gene TRBJ2-3; either TRBD1 or TRBD2 may supply D (5 bases each). Germline V CDR1 and CDR2: SQVTM, ANQGSEA. The CDR3 contains 12 residues. The V end lost 1 base, the J end lost 9 bases, and 11 bases lay between the germline ends. The CDR3 DNA reads TGCAGCGTTGAAGTCAGCCGGGGCACGCAGTATTTT. This encodes CSVEVSRGTQYF.

This rearrangement joins TRBV11-2 to TRBJ2-2; TRBD2 matches 8 bases. The CDR3 is 16 residues long. J gave up 7 bases and V 0 bases, and 7 bases lay outside the gene matches. Germline loops: CDR1 SGHAT, CDR2 FQNNGV. CDR3 in DNA: TGTGCCAGCAGCTTAGACGGCGGACTAGCCGGCGGGGAGCTGTTTTTT. It is translated as CASSLDGGLAGGELFF.

The chain recombines TRBV7-2 with TRBJ2-1; a possible D gene is TRBD1 (5 bases). This CDR3 has 15 amino acids. Germline CDR1 and CDR2: SGHTA and FQGNSA. Trimming pared 5 bases from V and 0 bases from J, leaving 11 bases between. The CDR3 reads CASSPRAGSYNEQFF. The DNA of the CDR3 is TGTGCCAGCAGCCCCAGGGCAGGCTCCTACAATGAGCAGTTCTTC.

J is TRBJ1-2 and V is TRBV6-5, with 10 bases identical to TRBD1. CDR1 and CDR2 from the germline V gene are MNHEY and SVGAGI. Unmatched junction bases numbered 11, after V lost 5 bases and J lost 8 bases. This CDR3 spans 15 amino acids. The CDR3 is CASSVGTGDPRGYTF. In DNA form, the CDR3 reads TGTGCCAGCAGTGTTGGGACAGGGGATCCTAGGGGCTACACCTTC.

This rearrangement joins TRBV15 to TRBJ2-5; no reliable D call. Deletions cut 3 bases from V and 3 bases from J, with 11 bases between. Per germline, CDR1 LNHNV and CDR2 YYDKDF (reference sequence). The CDR3 is 14 amino acids. The CDR3 DNA reads as TGTGCCACCAGCAGGGCGGTCGGAGAAGAGACCCAGTACTTC. The encoded protein is CATSRAVGEETQYF.

The chain carries TRBV27 and TRBJ2-7; D is undetermined. CDR1 is MNHEY and CDR2 is SMNVEV in the germline V gene (reference sequence). This CDR3 has 13 residues. V lost 5 bases to trimming and J lost 5 bases, with 13 bases between them. The CDR3 sequence: CASSPLRRNEQYF. CDR3 DNA sequence: TGTGCCAGCAGTCCGTTGCGCAGGAACGAGCAGTACTTC.

The CDR3 loop reads CASSPGQGVRNYGYTF. Written as DNA, the CDR3 is TGTGCCAGCAGCCCCGGACAGGGGGTCCGGAACTATGGCTACACCTTC. The chain has TRBV9 and TRBJ1-2; TRBD1 matches 10 bases. Germline assignment: CDR1 SGDLS and CDR2 YYNGEE. V was pared by 4 bases and J by 2 bases, with 8 bases of the junction left unmatched. This CDR3 contains 16 residues.

V and J are TRBV28 and TRBJ1-1; D is ambiguous. This CDR3 has 14 amino acids. Germline V gives CDR1 MDHEN, CDR2 SYDVKM. The V gene lost 5 bases and the J gene lost 7 bases, with 17 bases spanning the gap. The CDR3: CASSQEGPQLEAFF. CDR3 nucleotides: TGTGCCAGCAGTCAAGAGGGCCCACAGCTTGAAGCTTTCTTT.

There are a few counts of this clone. The V call is TRBV4-3, the J call TRBJ2-3; weak D call: TRBD2 (6 bases). V was cut by 0 bases and J by 4 bases, with 11 bases left in between. Per the germline V gene, CDR1 is LGHNA and CDR2 is YSLEER. The CDR3 is 15 residues long. CDR3 in amino acids: CASSQEWRGPDTQYF. DNA of the CDR3: TGCGCCAGCAGCCAAGAATGGAGGGGCCCAGATACGCAGTATTTT.

This sequence joins TRBV28 and TRBJ2-7; the match to TRBD1 covers 10 bases. The CDR3 consists of 15 residues. The V gene's germline CDR1 is MDHEN and CDR2 SYDVKM. Unmatched junction bases numbered 6, after V lost 2 bases and J lost 5 bases. The CDR3 sequence is CASSLSGTGVDEQYF. The CDR3 nucleotides are TGTGCCAGCAGTTTAAGTGGGACAGGGGTCGACGAGCAGTACTTC.

This clone appeared a single time. The same CDR3 arises from other DNA sequences in this sample as well. The chain recombines TRBV5-6 with TRBJ2-3; D gene ambiguous. Germline loops: CDR1 SGHDT, CDR2 YYEEEE. The CDR3 has 13 residues. Trimming removed 2 bases from V and 1 base from J, with 5 bases in between. The chain's CDR3 is CASSFSGTDTQYF. For the CDR3, the DNA is TGTGCCAGCAGCTTTAGTGGCACAGATACGCAGTATTTT.

The chain is built from TRBV30 and TRBJ2-7; 7 bases line up with TRBD2. The CDR3 sequence is 16 residues long. The V gene's germline CDR1 is GTSNPN and CDR2 SVGIG (reference sequence). J gave up 2 bases and V 0 bases, and 10 bases lay outside the gene matches. CDR3 in amino acids: CAWSVRRDYLAYEQYF. The CDR3 bases are TGTGCCTGGAGTGTACGCCGGGACTATCTCGCCTACGAGCAGTACTTC.

V usage is TRBV19 and J usage is TRBJ2-4; D may be TRBD1 (5 bases). This CDR3 spans 14 amino acids. Trimming removed 5 bases from V and 0 bases from J, with 8 bases in between. Per germline, CDR1 LNHDA and CDR2 SQIVND (reference sequence). The DNA of the CDR3 is TGTGCCAGTAGTCCAACAGGAGCCAAAAACATTCAGTACTTC. It encodes CASSPTGAKNIQYF. Together with reference TRBV19 and TRBJ2-4, the CDR3 gives the full variable domain: DGGITQSPKYLFRKEGQNVTLSCEQNLNHDAMYWYRQDPGQGLRLIYYSQIVNDFQKGDIAEGYSVSREKKESFPLTVTSAQKNPTAFYLCASSPTGAKNIQYFGAGTRLSVL.

CDR3: CASSSESGGNSPLHF. The CDR3 coding sequence is TGTGCCAGCAGTTCGGAGTCGGGGGGGAATTCACCCCTCCACTTT. The chain carries TRBV27 and TRBJ1-6; possibly TRBD1 for D (5 bases). CDR1 and CDR2 from the germline V gene are MNHEY and SMNVEV (reference sequence). This CDR3 has 15 amino acids. Trimming pared 4 bases from V and 7 bases from J, leaving 14 bases between.

The rearrangement joins TRBV5-5 to TRBJ1-3, with a tentative D call TRBD1 (5 bases). The CDR3 spans 15 residues. Trimming took off 3 bases at V and 3 bases at J, with 13 bases between the two ends. Germline V gene lookup returns CDR1 SGHKS and CDR2 YYEKEE (reference sequence). DNA of the CDR3: TGTGCCAGCAGCTCTGCGTGGGGGAGTGGAAACACCATATATTTT. This gives the protein CASSSAWGSGNTIYF.

This chain uses TRBV7-2 with TRBJ1-4, with TRBD1 matching over 11 bases. The CDR3 has 16 amino acids. Per germline, CDR1 SGHTA and CDR2 FQGNSA. V dropped 0 bases and J dropped 8; count of bases not matched to a gene: 5. CDR3 loop: CASSLAPGQGEEKLFF. The CDR3 coding sequence is TGTGCCAGCAGCTTAGCGCCGGGACAGGGGGAGGAAAAACTGTTTTTT.

This clone was found a few times. This chain joins TRBV5-1 and TRBJ1-1; 10 nucleotides agree with TRBD1. Germline CDR1 SGHRS, CDR2 YFSETQ. V shed 4 bases and J 1 base; nucleotides not matched to a gene: 7. CDR3 length: 16 residues. Here the CDR3 reads CASSLGTGAGNTEAFF. The DNA of the CDR3 is TGCGCCAGCAGCCTAGGGACAGGGGCAGGGAACACTGAAGCTTTCTTT.